The 3 T cell receptor beta chains given below trace back to one sample, sequenced in a study of a mutant IDH1 vaccine in newly diagnosed glioma. Time point defined: week 11, during vaccination. A single vaccine dose contained 300 ug of mutant IDH1 20-mer peptide, and topical imiquimod was used with it. Their antigens remain unidentified. Only in-frame clones appear in the TCRdb table, and some are missing; sequencing was by immunoSEQ multiplex PCR. The data show about 35,000 clones, roughly 80% seen once. Here the sequenced sample was peripheral blood mononuclear cells (PBMCs), taken from a glioma patient whose treatment included an IDH1 peptide vaccine. These receptors originate from a woman aged 25 to 39 with glioma. Some clones in this sample may be carry-over from other donors' samples.

The rearrangement joins TRBV2 to TRBJ2-7; perhaps D is TRBD1 or TRBD2 (5 bases each). CDR1 and CDR2 from the germline V gene are SNHLY and FYNNEI. The CDR3 has 13 residues. V dropped 7 bases and J dropped 10 bases, with 20 bases sitting between them. Written as DNA, the CDR3 is TGTGCCAGCACCGAAGGGGAAGAGCGGCCTCAGTACTTC. It encodes CASTEGEERPQYF.

This clone was counted only a few times. The V call is TRBV2, the J call TRBJ1-5; no firm D call. The CDR3 runs to 13 residues. V shed 7 bases and J shed 0 bases, with 7 bases lying between them. Germline lookup yields CDR1 SNHLY and CDR2 FYNNEI. DNA of the CDR3: TGTGCCAGCACAGGAGATAGCAATCAGCCCCAGCATTTT. Protein: CASTGDSNQPQHF.

The chain carries TRBV5-7 and TRBJ1-5; possible D gene TRBD1, 5 bases. TRBV5-7 is reported as an ORF; its role is uncertain. The CDR3 is 13 amino acids. The germline V and J ends were trimmed by 5 bases and 0 bases, with 6 bases remaining between them. The CDR3 nucleotides are TGTGCCAGCAGACAGGATAGCAATCAGCCCCAGCATTTT. Its protein product is CASRQDSNQPQHF.